Presented here are 28 T cell receptor beta chains from one specimen sequenced in a study of beta chain features in type 1 diabetes. Broader study findings: When Type 1 diabetes patients were examined, their TCRB CDR3s proved moderately but significantly shorter in all four CD4+ subsets.

Since all of the isolated RNA was reverse transcribed, expressed TCRB transcripts were what got sequenced. TCRdb's copy holds only in-frame clones and misses some; the assay was immunoSEQ multiplex PCR. The sample has around 280,000 clones; 15% are singletons. Their specific antigens are unknown. The sequenced sample consisted of naive CD4+ T cells from blood. These receptor sequences come from a man aged 18-30 years with type 1 diabetes.

V usage is TRBV10-3 and J usage is TRBJ2-2; TRBD1 matches at 7 bases. V was clipped by 8 bases and J by 3 bases; unmatched bases: 9. CDR1 and CDR2 (germline): ENHRY, SYGVKD. This CDR3 spans 15 amino acids. The CDR3 sequence: CAISQEGADTGELFF. The CDR3 nucleotides are TGTGCCATCTCCCAAGAGGGGGCAGACACCGGGGAGCTGTTTTTT.

The chain carries TRBV18 and TRBJ2-7; maybe TRBD2 (6 bases). V lost 6 bases to trimming and J lost 9 bases, with 21 bases between them. This CDR3 contains 14 residues. From germline, CDR1 is KGHSH and CDR2 LQKENI. The CDR3 spells CASSQGGTGNRQYF. The DNA of the CDR3 is TGTGCCAGCTCCCAGGGCGGGACGGGCAATCGGCAGTACTTC.

V is TRBV18 and J is TRBJ1-1; D uncertain. With 4 bases removed from V and 5 bases from J, the gap between germline ends came to 14 bases. The CDR3 has 14 residues. Per germline, CDR1 KGHSH and CDR2 LQKENI. The CDR3 here is CASSLREGWTEAFF. CDR3 nucleotides: TGTGCCAGCTCACTGAGAGAGGGATGGACTGAAGCTTTCTTT.

The rearrangement joins TRBV30 to TRBJ2-1; D possibly corresponds to TRBD2 (6 bases). V was trimmed by 4 bases and J by 11 bases, leaving 24 bases between them. The CDR3 length is 15 residues. Germline lookup yields CDR1 GTSNPN and CDR2 SVGIG (reference sequence). CDR3 in amino acids: CAWTAGGGLLTKQFF. DNA of the CDR3: TGTGCCTGGACCGCCGGCGGTGGACTACTCACTAAGCAGTTCTTC.

J is TRBJ2-2 and V is TRBV28, with 11 positions matching TRBD2. The length of the CDR3 is 16 residues. V shed 11 bases and J 0 bases; nucleotides not matched to a gene: 8. Germline V gene sequence: CDR1 MDHEN, CDR2 SYDVKM. The CDR3 sequence: CAVQTSGAANTGELFF. The CDR3 DNA follows: TGTGCCGTACAGACTAGCGGGGCGGCGAACACCGGGGAGCTGTTTTTT.

The sample holds a few counts of this clone. The chain is built from TRBV28 and TRBJ1-5; D is possibly TRBD1 (5 bases). The CDR3 runs 17 residues. Germline V lookup: CDR1 MDHEN, CDR2 SYDVKM. Deletions cut 6 bases from V and 3 bases from J, with 21 bases between. The CDR3 spells CASSPIASLGPNQPQHF. The CDR3 DNA reads as TGTGCCAGCAGCCCCATTGCCAGTTTGGGGCCCAATCAGCCCCAGCATTTT.

The rearrangement joins TRBV4-1 to TRBJ2-4, with TRBD1 matching over 9 bases. V was pared by 1 base and J by 8 bases, with 15 bases of the junction left unmatched. The CDR3 spans 18 residues. Germline values: CDR1 MGHRA, CDR2 YSYEKL. In DNA form, the CDR3 reads TGCGCCAGCAGCCAAGGTCTACCCGGGACAGGGAAGAGAGACATTCAGTACTTC. As protein: CASSQGLPGTGKRDIQYF.

Only a few counts were recorded for this clone. The CDR3 reads CASGGGWGGANVLTF. Written as DNA, the CDR3 is TGTGCCAGCGGCGGGGGCTGGGGGGGGGCCAACGTCCTGACTTTC. V and J are TRBV6-6 and TRBJ2-6; weak D call: TRBD2 (7 bases). Trimming shortened V by 8 bases and J by 4 bases, and 15 bases separated the two germline ends. The germline V gene encodes CDR1 MNHNY and CDR2 SVGAGI (reference sequence). This CDR3 has 15 amino acids.

This chain joins TRBV2 and TRBJ2-6; D is unresolved. The CDR3 has 17 residues. Germline-derived CDR1 and CDR2 are SNHLY and FYNNEI. Trimming removed 3 bases from V and 0 bases from J, with 12 bases in between. CDR3 in amino acids: CASSDSKRVSGANVLTF. CDR3 nucleotides: TGTGCCAGCAGTGACTCGAAACGGGTCTCTGGGGCCAACGTCCTGACTTTC. Full variable domain (outside the CDR3, taken from reference TRBV2 and TRBJ2-6): EPEVTQTPSHQVTQMGQEVILRCVPISNHLYFYWYRQILGQKVEFLVSFYNNEISEKSEIFDDQFSVERPDGSNFTLKIRSTKLEDSAMYFCASSDSKRVSGANVLTFGAGSRLTVL.

With regard to this clone: This CDR3 is also generated by other DNA sequences in the sample. CDR3 DNA: TGTGCCAGCAGCTTAGACTACCAAGAGACCCAGTACTTC. Translated: CASSLDYQETQYF. V gene TRBV11-2 combines with J gene TRBJ2-5; unclear D gene. Germline V lookup: CDR1 SGHAT, CDR2 FQNNGV. The CDR3 covers 13 residues. Trimming removed 0 bases at V and 0 bases at J, with 2 bases between. The complete variable domain, with remaining parts taken from reference TRBV11-2 and TRBJ2-5, reads EAGVAQSPRYKIIEKRQSVAFWCNPISGHATLYWYQQILGQGPKLLIQFQNNGVVDDSQLPKDRFSAERLKGVDSTLKIQPAKLEDSAVYLCASSLDYQETQYFGPGTRLLVL.

V gene TRBV9 combines with J gene TRBJ2-5, with 10 bases lining up with TRBD2. V lost 0 bases and J lost 0; bases outside the gene matches: 11. Germline CDR1 reads SGDLS; CDR2 reads YYNGEE. This CDR3 region has 19 residues. The CDR3 DNA reads as TGTGCCAGCAGCGTAGGGTCAATAGCGGGGGGTCTGTACCAAGAGACCCAGTACTTC. This gives the protein CASSVGSIAGGLYQETQYF.

This clone was seen only a few times. The gene calls are TRBV19 and TRBJ1-3; D is uncertain. The germline gives CDR1 LNHDA, CDR2 SQIVND (reference sequence). The V end lost 10 bases, the J end lost 0 bases, and 13 bases lay between the germline ends. The CDR3 contains 14 residues. This chain's CDR3 is CATNGGFSGNTIYF. The CDR3, as DNA: TGTGCCACAAATGGCGGATTCTCTGGAAACACCATATATTTT.

This clone was counted a few times. V and J are TRBV4-3 and TRBJ1-1; no clear D gene. CDR3 length: 14 amino acids. V was clipped by 0 bases and J by 1 base, with 6 bases between them. CDR1 and CDR2 (germline): LGHNA, YSLEER. The CDR3 nucleotides are TGCGCCAGCAGCCAAGATCCGGGGAACACTGAAGCTTTCTTT. Its protein is CASSQDPGNTEAFF.

J is TRBJ2-3 and V is TRBV27; 9 nucleotides align to TRBD2. This CDR3 region has 17 residues. CDR1 is MNHEY, CDR2 SMNVEV, per germline (reference sequence). Losses at the gene ends were 2 bases for V and 4 bases for J; bases not matched to a gene: 10. DNA for the CDR3: TGTGCCAGCAGTTTAATAGCGGGGGCACGCTGGGCAGATACGCAGTATTTT. It yields the protein CASSLIAGARWADTQYF.

The chain has TRBV7-6 and TRBJ1-6, with 8 bases identical to TRBD1. This CDR3 spans 14 amino acids. Germline values: CDR1 SGHVS, CDR2 FNYEAQ. V was clipped by 5 bases and J by 7 bases; unmatched bases: 4. The CDR3 reads CASSLGTGNSPLHF. In DNA, the CDR3 is TGTGCCAGCAGCCTCGGGACAGGCAATTCACCCCTCCACTTT.

This clone was detected only a few times. At the DNA level, this CDR3 is encoded by other sequences in the same sample as well. The V call is TRBV7-2, the J call TRBJ1-4; perhaps TRBD1 as D (5 bases). V was trimmed by 4 bases and J by 7 bases, leaving 7 bases between them. In germline, CDR1 is SGHTA, CDR2 FQGNSA. The CDR3 loop spans 12 amino acids. CDR3 in amino acids: CASSSQGEKLFF. In DNA form, the CDR3 reads TGTGCCAGCAGCTCGCAGGGTGAAAAACTGTTTTTT. Using reference TRBV7-2 and TRBJ1-4 for the parts outside the CDR3, the full variable domain is GAGVSQSPSNKVTEKGKDVELRCDPISGHTALYWYRQSLGQGLEFLIYFQGNSAPDKSGLPSDRFSAERTGGSVSTLTIQRTQQEDSAVYLCASSSQGEKLFFGSGTQLSVL.

This sequence joins TRBV13 and TRBJ1-4; D uncertain. CDR1 PRHDT and CDR2 FYEKMQ come from the germline V gene (reference sequence). The length of the CDR3 is 14 residues. Trimming cost V 3 bases and J 3 bases, with 8 bases left between them. CDR3 sequence reads: CASSFESPNEKLFF. In nucleotides, the CDR3 is TGTGCCAGCAGCTTCGAGAGTCCTAATGAAAAACTGTTTTTT. Supplemented by reference TRBV13 and TRBJ1-4, the full variable domain reads AAGVIQSPRHLIKEKRETATLKCYPIPRHDTVYWYQQGPGQDPQFLISFYEKMQSDKGSIPDRFSAQQFSDYHSELNMSSLELGDSALYFCASSFESPNEKLFFGSGTQLSVL.

A few counts support this clone. The V call is TRBV6-5, the J call TRBJ2-7; 12 bases map to TRBD2. The ends lost 8 bases at V and 7 bases at J; junction bases unmatched: 12. The CDR3 is 15 residues long. Per the germline V gene, CDR1 is MNHEY and CDR2 is SVGAGI. DNA for the CDR3: TGTGCCAGCTCAGTTCGGACTAGCGGGGCTGGGGAGCAGTACTTC. The encoded protein is CASSVRTSGAGEQYF.

The chain has TRBV28 and TRBJ1-1; 7 nucleotides line up with TRBD1. Germline V CDR1 and CDR2: MDHEN, SYDVKM. This CDR3 contains 15 residues. V shed 8 bases, J shed 5 bases, and the junction held 14 bases outside the gene matches. The DNA for the CDR3 is TGTGCCAGCGGATTAACAGGGGCGGCCGTGACTGAAGCTTTCTTT. Translation gives CASGLTGAAVTEAFF.

This sequence joins TRBV7-2 and TRBJ2-3, with 8 bases aligning to TRBD2. The V gene's germline CDR1 is SGHTA and CDR2 FQGNSA. The V segment lost 0 bases and the J segment 4 bases; nucleotides outside the gene matches: 9. This CDR3 region has 17 residues. The CDR3 loop is CASSLASRGGRSDTQYF. CDR3 bases: TGTGCCAGCAGCTTAGCCTCCCGGGGGGGCCGGTCAGATACGCAGTATTTT.

This clone was detected only a few times. The chain combines TRBV6-6 with TRBJ1-5; 9 bases are a match to TRBD1. The V gene's germline CDR1 is MNHNY and CDR2 SVGAGI (reference sequence). The CDR3 has 15 amino acids. Germline trimming cut 6 bases from V and 2 bases from J; bases unmatched to any gene: 5. CDR3 bases: TGTGCCAGCAGAGAACAGGGGGCGGGCAATCAGCCCCAGCATTTT. Amino acids: CASREQGAGNQPQHF.

This clone has only a few counts. The chain uses TRBV11-2 and TRBJ2-4; possibly TRBD1 for D (6 bases). This CDR3 is 13 amino acids long. Germline CDR1 is SGHAT and CDR2 is FQNNGV. The V end lost 3 bases, the J end lost 6 bases, and 9 bases lay between the germline ends. The DNA of the CDR3 is TGTGCCAGCAGCTTGGGGGCTAGAAACATTCAGTACTTC. Its protein product is CASSLGARNIQYF. Filled out from reference TRBV11-2 and TRBJ2-4, the complete variable domain reads EAGVAQSPRYKIIEKRQSVAFWCNPISGHATLYWYQQILGQGPKLLIQFQNNGVVDDSQLPKDRFSAERLKGVDSTLKIQPAKLEDSAVYLCASSLGARNIQYFGAGTRLSVL.

V is TRBV7-8 and J is TRBJ2-3; D might be TRBD2 (5 bases). Germline CDR1 reads SGHVS; CDR2 reads FQNEAQ. The CDR3 contains 16 residues. V was shortened by 3 bases and J by 0 bases, with 13 bases between the two germline ends. The CDR3 loop reads CASSFTRASSTDTQYF. The CDR3 DNA follows: TGTGCCAGCAGCTTTACTAGAGCGTCTAGCACAGATACGCAGTATTTT. The whole variable domain, filled in from reference TRBV7-8 and TRBJ2-3, reads GAGVSQSPRYKVAKRGQDVALRCDPISGHVSLFWYQQALGQGPEFLTYFQNEAQLDKSGLPSDRFFAERPEGSVSTLKIQRTQQEDSAVYLCASSFTRASSTDTQYFGPGTRLTVL.

This chain links TRBV7-9 with TRBJ2-1; no clear D. The CDR3 sequence is 12 residues long. Germline-derived CDR1 and CDR2 are SEHNR and FQNEAQ (reference sequence). Trimming removed 5 bases at V and 9 bases at J, with 11 bases between. The CDR3 is CASSPTSGEQFF. CDR3 coding DNA: TGTGCCAGCAGCCCAACGTCGGGTGAGCAGTTCTTC.

V gene TRBV19 combines with J gene TRBJ1-2, with D possibly TRBD1 on 6 matching bases. Per the germline V gene, CDR1 is LNHDA and CDR2 is SQIVND (reference sequence). V lost 10 bases and J 1 base, leaving 22 bases between the germline ends. This CDR3 region has 16 residues. Here the CDR3 DNA reads TGTGCCACCAGACTTCCGGGGACACGGTTTAACTATGGCTACACCTTC. Residues: CATRLPGTRFNYGYTF.

V is TRBV4-1 and J is TRBJ2-1, with 13 positions matching TRBD2. With V trimmed by 1 base and J by 12 bases, 6 bases remained unmatched. CDR1 MGHRA and CDR2 YSYEKL come from the germline V gene. The CDR3 extends over 15 amino acids. CDR3 in amino acids: CASSQVLAGGPRQFF. DNA for the CDR3: TGCGCCAGCAGCCAAGTACTAGCGGGAGGGCCTCGGCAGTTCTTC.

This clone was counted only a few times. The J gene is TRBJ1-5, the V gene TRBV5-1; weak D call: TRBD1 (5 bases). The V end lost 4 bases, the J end lost 4 bases, and 9 bases lay between the germline ends. This CDR3 is 13 amino acids long. Germline V gene data show CDR1 as SGHRS and CDR2 as YFSETQ. CDR3 in DNA: TGCGCCAGCAGCGAGCAGGGAAATCAGCCCCAGCATTTT. Translating gives CASSEQGNQPQHF. The entire variable domain, with the rest obtained from reference TRBV5-1 and TRBJ1-5, is as follows: KAGVTQTPRYLIKTRGQQVTLSCSPISGHRSVSWYQQTPGQGLQFLFEYFSETQRNKGNFPGRFSGRQFSNSRSEMNVSTLELGDSALYLCASSEQGNQPQHFGDGTRLSIL.

This clone was seen more than once but under ten times. This chain links TRBV6-5 with TRBJ2-7; TRBD1 matches at 7 bases. CDR3 size: 15 residues. Germline-derived CDR1 and CDR2 are MNHEY and SVGAGI. V shed 5 bases and J 4 bases; nucleotides not matched to a gene: 11. The CDR3 DNA reads as TGTGCCAGCAGTCTACAGGGGATCATTGGGTACGAGCAGTACTTC. Amino acids: CASSLQGIIGYEQYF.